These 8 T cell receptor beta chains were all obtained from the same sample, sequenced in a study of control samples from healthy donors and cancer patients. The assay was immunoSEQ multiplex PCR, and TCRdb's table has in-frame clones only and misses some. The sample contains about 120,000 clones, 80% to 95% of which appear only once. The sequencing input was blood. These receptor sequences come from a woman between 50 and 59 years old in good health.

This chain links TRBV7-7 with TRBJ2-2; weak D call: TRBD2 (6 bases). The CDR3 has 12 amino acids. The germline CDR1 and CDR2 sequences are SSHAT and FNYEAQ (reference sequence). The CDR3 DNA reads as TGTGCTACGCGGGGCAGCACCGGGGAGCTGTTTTTT. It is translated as CATRGSTGELFF. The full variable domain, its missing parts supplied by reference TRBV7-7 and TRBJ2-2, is GAGVSQSPRYKVTKRGQDVTLRCDPISSHATLYWYQQALGQGPEFLTYFNYEAQPDKSGLPSDRFSAERPEGSISTLTIQRTEQRDSAMYRCATRGSTGELFFGEGSRLTVL.

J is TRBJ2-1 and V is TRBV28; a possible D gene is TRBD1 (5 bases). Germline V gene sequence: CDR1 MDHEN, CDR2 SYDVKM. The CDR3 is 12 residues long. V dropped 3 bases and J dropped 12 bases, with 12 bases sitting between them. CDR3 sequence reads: CASSFGQGGQFF. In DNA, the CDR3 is TGTGCCAGCAGTTTCGGCCAGGGTGGGCAGTTCTTC.

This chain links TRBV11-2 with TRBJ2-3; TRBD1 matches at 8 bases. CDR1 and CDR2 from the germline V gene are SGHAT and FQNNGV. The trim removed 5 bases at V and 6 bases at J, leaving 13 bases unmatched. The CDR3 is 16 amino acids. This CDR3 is CASSGRTGTHRDTQYF. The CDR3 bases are TGTGCCAGCAGCGGGCGGACAGGGACGCACAGGGATACGCAGTATTTT.

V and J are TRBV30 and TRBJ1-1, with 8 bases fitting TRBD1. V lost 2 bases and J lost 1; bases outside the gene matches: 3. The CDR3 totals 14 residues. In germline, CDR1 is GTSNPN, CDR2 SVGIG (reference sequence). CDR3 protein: CAWSHRGRNTEAFF. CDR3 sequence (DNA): TGTGCCTGGAGTCACAGGGGGAGGAACACTGAAGCTTTCTTT.

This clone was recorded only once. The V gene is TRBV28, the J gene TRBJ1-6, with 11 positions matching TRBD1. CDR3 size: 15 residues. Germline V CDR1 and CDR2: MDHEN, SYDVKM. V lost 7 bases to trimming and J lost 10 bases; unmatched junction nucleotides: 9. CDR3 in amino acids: CASNMGQGVKSPLHF. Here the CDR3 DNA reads TGTGCCAGCAACATGGGACAGGGGGTGAAGTCACCCCTCCACTTT.

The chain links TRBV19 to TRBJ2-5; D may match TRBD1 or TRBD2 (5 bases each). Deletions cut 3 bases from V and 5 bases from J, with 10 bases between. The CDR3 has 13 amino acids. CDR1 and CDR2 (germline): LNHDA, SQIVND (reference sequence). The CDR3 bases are TGTGCCAGTAGTATGTGGGGGTGGGAGACCCAGTACTTC. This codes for CASSMWGWETQYF.

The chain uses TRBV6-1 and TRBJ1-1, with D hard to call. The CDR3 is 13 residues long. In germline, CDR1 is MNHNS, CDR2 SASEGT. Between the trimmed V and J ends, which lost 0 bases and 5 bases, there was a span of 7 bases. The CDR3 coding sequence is TGTGCCAGCAGTGAAGCAGGGCGGACTGAAGCTTTCTTT. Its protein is CASSEAGRTEAFF.

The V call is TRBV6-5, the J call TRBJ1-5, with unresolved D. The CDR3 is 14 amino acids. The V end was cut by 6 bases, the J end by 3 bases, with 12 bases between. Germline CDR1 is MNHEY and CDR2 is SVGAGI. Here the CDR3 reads CASRPGSFNQPQHF. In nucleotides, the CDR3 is TGTGCCAGCAGACCCGGCAGCTTCAATCAGCCCCAGCATTTT.